The TCR beta chain described here comes from a study of shared T cell receptors in the human thymus. The table came from immunoSEQ multiplex PCR; TCRdb's copy has only in-frame clones and leaves some out. The sample includes hundreds of thousands of clones, approximately 87% of them seen just once. The V end lost 0 bases, the J end lost 5 bases, and 14 bases lay between the germline ends. Germline CDR1 reads LGHNA; CDR2 reads YSLEER. The CDR3 runs 16 residues. These data were likewise used in another study, on human thymus T cells. That work states: Thymus was obtained from resections taken during corrective heart surgery. Repertoires from thymus and blood appeared to show biased V and J gene usage. Related research described strongly overlapping thymic repertoires in unrelated people.

The receptor was derived from a boy in the first two years of life with a congenital heart defect. The sample comprised thymocytes. This sequence joins TRBV4-3 and TRBJ2-1; D perhaps matches TRBD1 (5 bases). This chain's CDR3 is CASSQDRSRVDNEQFF. The DNA for the CDR3 is TGCGCCAGCAGCCAAGATCGGAGCAGGGTGGACAATGAGCAGTTCTTC.